This T cell receptor beta chain was observed in a study of T cell repertoires in cytomegalovirus infection. Broader study findings: HLA-C-restricted, CMV-specific TCR beta clonotypes were dominant ex vivo.

Each CDR3 protein is one row after TCRdb ran MiXCR on the reads. Here the sample spans 680,000 or so distinct CDR3 sequences, about 33% being singletons. As to this clonotype: No antigen is known for it.

V shed 4 bases and J shed 5 bases, with 26 bases lying between them. CDR3 size: 18 residues. The germline CDR1 and CDR2 sequences are SGHTA and FQGNSA. The V gene is TRBV7-2, the J gene TRBJ1-2; possible D gene TRBD1, 6 bases. This TCR was recovered from a human donor in good health (CMV status not recorded). Some clones in this sample may be carry-over from other donors' samples. Specimen: cultured PBMCs, collected from culture after CMV antigen stimulation. CDR3 nucleotide sequence: TGTGCCAGCAGCTCCGGCCCGACCACAGGGACCTCTGGGTATGGCTACACCTTC. Its translation: CASSSGPTTGTSGYGYTF.